Below, 2 T cell receptor beta chains from the same sample are listed, as sequenced in a study of tumor-infiltrating lymphocytes in oesophageal squamous cell carcinoma. MiXCR was run by TCRdb on the PCR reads, yielding one entry per CDR3 protein. The sample contains 15,000 to 20,000 distinct CDR3 sequences, around 43% of which appear only once. Sequenced material: normal esophageal tissue next to the tumor. The receptor source for this set is a male donor with esophageal squamous cell carcinoma.

The V gene is TRBV12-2, the J gene TRBJ2-5. TRBV12-2 is marked as a pseudogene. CDR3 length equals 14 residues. The CDR3 DNA follows: TGTGCAAGTCGCTTAAACAGGGTCCAAGAGACCCAGTACTTC. Translation gives CASRLNRVQETQYF.

The V gene is TRBV28, the J gene TRBJ1-3; 9 positions match TRBD1. The germline gives CDR1 MDHEN, CDR2 SYDVKM. V was clipped by 1 base and J by 4 bases; unmatched bases: 5. The CDR3 runs to 16 residues. The CDR3 nucleotides are TGTGCCAGCAGTTTATCGGCAGGGACAGGGGGAAACACCATATATTTT. Amino acid sequence: CASSLSAGTGGNTIYF. The full variable domain, its missing parts supplied by reference TRBV28 and TRBJ1-3, is DVKVTQSSRYLVKRTGEKVFLECVQDMDHENMFWYRQDPGLGLRLIYFSYDVKMKEKGDIPEGYSVSREKKERFSLILESASTNQTSMYLCASSLSAGTGGNTIYFGEGSWLTVV.